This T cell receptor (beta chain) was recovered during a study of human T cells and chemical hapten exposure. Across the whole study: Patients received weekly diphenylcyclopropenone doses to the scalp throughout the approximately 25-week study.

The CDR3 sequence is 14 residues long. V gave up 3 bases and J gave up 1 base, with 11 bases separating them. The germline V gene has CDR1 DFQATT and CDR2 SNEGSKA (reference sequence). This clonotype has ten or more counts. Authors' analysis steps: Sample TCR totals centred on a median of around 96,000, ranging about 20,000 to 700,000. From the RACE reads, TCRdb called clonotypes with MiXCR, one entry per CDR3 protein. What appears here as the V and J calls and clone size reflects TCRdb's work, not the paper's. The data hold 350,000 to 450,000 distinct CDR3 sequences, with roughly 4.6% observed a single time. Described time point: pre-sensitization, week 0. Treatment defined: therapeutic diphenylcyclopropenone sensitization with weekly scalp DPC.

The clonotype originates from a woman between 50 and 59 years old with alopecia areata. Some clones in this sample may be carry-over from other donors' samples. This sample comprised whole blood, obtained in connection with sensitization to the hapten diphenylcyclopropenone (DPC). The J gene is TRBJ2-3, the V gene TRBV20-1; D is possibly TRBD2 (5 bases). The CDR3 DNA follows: TGCAGTGCTAGGCCAGTCGGGGGCACAGATACGCAGTATTTT. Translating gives CSARPVGGTDTQYF.